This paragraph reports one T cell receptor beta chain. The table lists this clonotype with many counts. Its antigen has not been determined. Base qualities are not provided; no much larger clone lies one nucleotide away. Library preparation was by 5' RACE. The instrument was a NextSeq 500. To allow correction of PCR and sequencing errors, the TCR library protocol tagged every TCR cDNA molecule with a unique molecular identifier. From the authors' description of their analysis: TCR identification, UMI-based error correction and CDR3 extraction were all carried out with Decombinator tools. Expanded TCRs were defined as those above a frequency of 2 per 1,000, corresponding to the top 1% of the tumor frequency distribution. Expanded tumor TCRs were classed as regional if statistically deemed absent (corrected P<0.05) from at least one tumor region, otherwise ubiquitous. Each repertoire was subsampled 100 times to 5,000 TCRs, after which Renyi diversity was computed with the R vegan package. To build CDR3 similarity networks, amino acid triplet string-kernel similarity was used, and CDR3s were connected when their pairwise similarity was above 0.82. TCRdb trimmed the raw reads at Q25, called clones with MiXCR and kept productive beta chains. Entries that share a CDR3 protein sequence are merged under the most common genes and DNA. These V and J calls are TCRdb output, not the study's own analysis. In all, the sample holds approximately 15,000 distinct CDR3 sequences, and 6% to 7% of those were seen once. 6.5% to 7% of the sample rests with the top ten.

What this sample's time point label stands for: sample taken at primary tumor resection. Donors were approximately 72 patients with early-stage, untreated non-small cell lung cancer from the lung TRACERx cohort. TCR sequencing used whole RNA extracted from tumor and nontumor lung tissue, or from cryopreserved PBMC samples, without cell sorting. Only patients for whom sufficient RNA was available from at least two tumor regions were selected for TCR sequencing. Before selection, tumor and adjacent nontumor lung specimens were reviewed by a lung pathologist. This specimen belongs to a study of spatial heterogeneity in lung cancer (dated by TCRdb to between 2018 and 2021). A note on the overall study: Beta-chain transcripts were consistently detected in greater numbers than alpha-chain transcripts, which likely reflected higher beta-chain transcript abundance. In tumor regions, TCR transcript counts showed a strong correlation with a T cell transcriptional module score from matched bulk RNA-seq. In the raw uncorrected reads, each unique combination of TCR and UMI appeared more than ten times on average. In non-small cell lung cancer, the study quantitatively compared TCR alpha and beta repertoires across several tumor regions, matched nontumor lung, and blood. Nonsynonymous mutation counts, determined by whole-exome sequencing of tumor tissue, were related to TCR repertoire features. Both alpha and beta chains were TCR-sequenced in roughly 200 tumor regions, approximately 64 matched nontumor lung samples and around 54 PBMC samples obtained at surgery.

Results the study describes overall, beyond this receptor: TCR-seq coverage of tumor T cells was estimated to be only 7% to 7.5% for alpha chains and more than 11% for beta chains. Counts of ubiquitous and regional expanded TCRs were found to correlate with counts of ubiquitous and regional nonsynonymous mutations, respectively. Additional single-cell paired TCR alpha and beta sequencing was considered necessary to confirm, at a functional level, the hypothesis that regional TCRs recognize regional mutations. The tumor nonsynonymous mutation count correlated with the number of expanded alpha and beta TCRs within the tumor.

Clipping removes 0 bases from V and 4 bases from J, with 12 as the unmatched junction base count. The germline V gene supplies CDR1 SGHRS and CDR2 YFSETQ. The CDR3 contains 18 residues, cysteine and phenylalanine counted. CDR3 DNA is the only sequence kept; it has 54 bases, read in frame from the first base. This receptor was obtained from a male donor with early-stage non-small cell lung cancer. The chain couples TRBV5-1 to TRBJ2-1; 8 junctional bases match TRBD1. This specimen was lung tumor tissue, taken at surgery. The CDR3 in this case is CASSLGRTGTMRYNEQFF. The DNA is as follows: TGCGCCAGCAGCTTGGGACGGACAGGGACGATGAGGTACAATGAGCAGTTCTTC. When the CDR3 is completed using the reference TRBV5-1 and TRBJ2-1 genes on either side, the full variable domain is KAGVTQTPRYLIKTRGQQVTLSCSPISGHRSVSWYQQTPGQGLQFLFEYFSETQRNKGNFPGRFSGRQFSNSRSEMNVSTLELGDSALYLCASSLGRTGTMRYNEQFFGPGTRLTVL.